The rows below give T cell receptor beta chains drawn from one sample of a study of T cell responses to AZD1222 COVID-19 vaccine. The method was immunoSEQ multiplex PCR; TCRdb's version includes in-frame clones alone and lacks a portion of them. The repertoire includes tens of thousands of clones, 70% to 90% of them detected once, and just under 6.5% sits in the top ten. This specimen consisted of peripheral blood, obtained on day 0 of AZD1222 vaccination. The source is an adult in good health. Both conserved end residues are part of each CDR3. A D gene is named only where the DNA matches it firmly. Clone size is given for some rows only: seen once, a few or many times, or a class if the clone is expanded.

j_call,d_call,clone_size,v_call,cdr3_aa,cdr3_nt
TRBJ2-2,.,.,TRBV27,CASSLSGLGGVNTGELFF,TGTGCCAGCAGTTTATCCGGCCTTGGCGGGGTCAACACCGGGGAGCTGTTTTTT
TRBJ1-4,.,.,TRBV19,CAAHGGATNEKLFF,TGTGCCGCCCACGGAGGGGCAACTAATGAAAAACTGTTTTTT
TRBJ2-7,.,.,TRBV5-5,CASSLAAGNIYEQYF,TGTGCCAGCAGCTTGGCCGCGGGGAATATCTACGAGCAGTACTTC
TRBJ1-6,.,few,TRBV9,CASSGRDGSSYNSPLHF,TGTGCCAGCAGCGGGCGGGACGGAAGCTCCTATAATTCACCCCTCCACTTT
TRBJ1-1,.,.,TRBV30,CAWSVRGNTEAFF,TGTGCCTGGAGTGTACGAGGGAACACTGAAGCTTTCTTT
TRBJ1-1,TRBD1,.,TRBV25-1,CASKNTGVGTEAFF,TGTGCCAGCAAGAATACAGGGGTAGGCACTGAAGCTTTCTTT
TRBJ2-7,.,.,TRBV6-5,CASRNYEQYF,TGTGCCAGCAGGAACTACGAGCAGTACTTC
TRBJ2-1,.,.,TRBV10-1,CASSAPGSDEQFF,TGCGCCAGCAGTGCCCCAGGGAGCGATGAGCAGTTCTTC
TRBJ1-2,.,once,TRBV24-1,CATSDLDYGYTF,TGTGCCACCAGTGATTTGGACTATGGCTACACCTTC
TRBJ1-1,.,few,TRBV7-2,CASSPAIGNTEAFF,TGTGCCAGCAGCCCAGCAATAGGTAACACTGAAGCTTTCTTT
TRBJ1-2,TRBD1,.,TRBV18,CASSPGTGLDGYTF,TGTGCCAGCTCACCAGGGACAGGGTTGGATGGCTACACCTTC
TRBJ1-2,.,few,TRBV7-9,CASSLGGQGVAYGYTF,TGTGCCAGCAGCTTAGGGGGTCAGGGAGTGGCCTATGGCTACACCTTC
TRBJ2-7,TRBD2,.,TRBV11-3,CASGRPGGRHEQYF,TGTGCCAGCGGACGACCGGGAGGGAGGCACGAGCAGTACTTC
TRBJ2-5,TRBD1,.,TRBV10-3,CAIRPGQGYLVRETQYF,TGTGCCATCAGGCCGGGACAGGGATACCTAGTTCGAGAGACCCAGTACTTC
TRBJ1-2,TRBD1,.,TRBV5-1,CASSLTGDYGYTF,TGCGCCAGCAGCTTGACAGGGGATTATGGCTACACCTTC
TRBJ1-5,.,once,TRBV6-2/TRBV6-3,CASSYSGGDQPQHF,TGTGCCAGCAGTTACTCGGGCGGGGATCAGCCCCAGCATTTT
TRBJ2-2,.,.,TRBV14,CATSDKLGPGELFF,TGTGCCACCTCGGACAAATTGGGACCCGGGGAGCTGTTTTTT
TRBJ2-2,.,.,TRBV6-2/TRBV6-3,CASSRVYPGELFF,TGTGCCAGCAGTAGGGTCTATCCCGGGGAGCTGTTTTTT
TRBJ1-1,.,.,TRBV5-4,CASSFPMNTEAFF,TGTGCCAGCAGCTTTCCAATGAACACTGAAGCTTTCTTT
TRBJ1-6,TRBD1,.,TRBV6-5,CASSYTTGASSPLHF,TGTGCCAGCAGTTACACGACAGGGGCGAGTTCACCCCTCCACTTT
TRBJ1-2,.,few,TRBV5-4,CASSLNRAYGYTF,TGTGCCAGCAGCTTGAACAGGGCTTATGGCTACACCTTC
TRBJ1-5,.,.,TRBV12-3/TRBV12-4,CASRGTASPQHF,TGTGCCAGCAGAGGCACGGCTTCGCCCCAGCATTTT
TRBJ2-5,TRBD1,.,TRBV7-6,CASNGGGTGVQETQYF,TGTGCCAGCAACGGAGGTGGGACAGGGGTCCAAGAGACCCAGTACTTC
TRBJ1-2,.,.,TRBV5-1,CASSLQPTNYGYTF,TGCGCCAGCAGCTTGCAGCCTACTAACTATGGCTACACCTTC
TRBJ2-1,.,.,TRBV5-4,CASSLDSPSYNEQFF,TGTGCCAGCAGCTTGGACAGTCCATCCTACAATGAGCAGTTCTTC
TRBJ2-5,.,.,TRBV6-5,CASTQGGKETQYF,TGTGCCAGCACCCAGGGTGGGAAAGAGACCCAGTACTTC
TRBJ2-1,.,.,TRBV2,CASTKDSSYNEQFF,TGTGCCAGCACTAAGGACAGCTCCTACAATGAGCAGTTCTTC
TRBJ1-3,.,.,TRBV6-5,CASSYSRGQDGNTIYF,TGTGCCAGCAGTTACTCGAGGGGTCAGGACGGAAACACCATATATTTT
TRBJ2-7,TRBD1,.,TRBV7-9,CASSPTDRAYEQYF,TGTGCCAGCAGCCCAACCGACAGGGCCTACGAGCAGTACTTC
TRBJ1-3,.,.,TRBV11-1,CASRELTSGNTIYF,TGTGCCAGCAGGGAACTAACCTCTGGAAACACCATATATTTT
TRBJ1-5,.,.,TRBV2,CASSDFGELLDQPQHF,TGTGCCAGCAGCGACTTTGGGGAACTACTGGATCAGCCCCAGCATTTT
TRBJ2-5,.,.,TRBV6-5,CASGGRETQYF,TGTGCCAGCGGGGGTCGGGAGACCCAGTACTTC
TRBJ2-1,.,once,TRBV9,CASSVNGSPQRGYNEQFF,TGTGCCAGCAGCGTAAATGGCTCCCCCCAGAGAGGGTACAATGAGCAGTTCTTC
TRBJ1-5,.,.,TRBV19,CASSIDGVGQPQHF,TGTGCCAGTAGTATAGACGGGGTTGGTCAGCCCCAGCATTTT
TRBJ1-5,TRBD1,.,TRBV2,CASSALGQINQPQHF,TGTGCCAGCAGCGCCCTGGGACAGATCAATCAGCCCCAGCATTTT
TRBJ1-6,.,.,TRBV6-5,CASSSDNLNNSPLHF,TGTGCCAGCAGCTCGGACAACTTGAATAATTCACCCCTCCACTTT
TRBJ2-7,.,once,TRBV6-2/TRBV6-3,CASSSSRDASYEQYF,TGTGCCAGCAGTTCCTCCCGGGACGCCTCCTACGAGCAGTACTTC
TRBJ1-5,.,.,TRBV7-2,CASSSGNQPQHF,TGTGCCAGCAGCTCGGGGAATCAGCCCCAGCATTTT
TRBJ2-7,.,few,TRBV2,CASSEQGYEQYF,TGTGCCAGCAGTGAACAGGGTTACGAGCAGTACTTC
TRBJ2-5,.,.,TRBV29-1,CSVVLGGTQYF,TGCAGCGTTGTTCTTGGGGGGACCCAGTACTTC
TRBJ2-1,TRBD2,.,TRBV19,CASSIDEREPYNEQFF,TGTGCCAGTAGTATAGATGAGCGGGAACCCTACAATGAGCAGTTCTTC
TRBJ2-6,.,.,TRBV4-1,CASSQALTLSSGANVLTF,TGCGCCAGCAGCCAAGCCCTTACGTTGAGCTCTGGGGCCAACGTCCTGACTTTC
TRBJ1-4,.,.,TRBV12-3/TRBV12-4,CASRGNEKLFF,TGTGCCAGCAGGGGAAATGAAAAACTGTTTTTT
TRBJ2-7,.,.,TRBV10-3,CAISEEGRMYSYEQYF,TGTGCCATCAGTGAAGAGGGACGGATGTACTCCTACGAGCAGTACTTC
TRBJ1-2,TRBD1,.,TRBV24-1,CATSDIGTGDLYGYTF,TGTGCCACCAGTGACATCGGGACAGGGGATCTTTATGGCTACACCTTC
TRBJ2-2,.,.,TRBV27,CASSLSHSTGELFF,TGTGCCAGCAGTTTATCGCACAGCACCGGGGAGCTGTTTTTT